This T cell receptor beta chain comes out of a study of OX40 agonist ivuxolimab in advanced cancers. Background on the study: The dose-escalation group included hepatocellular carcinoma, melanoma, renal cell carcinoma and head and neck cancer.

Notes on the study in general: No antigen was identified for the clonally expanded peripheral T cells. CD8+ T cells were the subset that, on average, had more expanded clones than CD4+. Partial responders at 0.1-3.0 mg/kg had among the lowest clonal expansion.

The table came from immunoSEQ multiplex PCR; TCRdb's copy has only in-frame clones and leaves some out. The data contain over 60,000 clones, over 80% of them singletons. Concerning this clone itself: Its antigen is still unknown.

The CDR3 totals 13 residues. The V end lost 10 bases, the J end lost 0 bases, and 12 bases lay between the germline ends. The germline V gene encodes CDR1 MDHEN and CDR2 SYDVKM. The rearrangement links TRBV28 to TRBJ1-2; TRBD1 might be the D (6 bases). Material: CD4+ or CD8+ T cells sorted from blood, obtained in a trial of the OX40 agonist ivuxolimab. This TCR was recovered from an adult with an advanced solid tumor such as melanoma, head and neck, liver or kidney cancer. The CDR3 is CATVTGPNYGYTF. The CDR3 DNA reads TGTGCCACCGTGACAGGACCTAACTATGGCTACACCTTC.